This T cell receptor beta chain was documented in a study of blood T cell repertoires in COVID-19. Only in-frame clones appear in the TCRdb table, and some are missing; sequencing was by immunoSEQ multiplex PCR. Among nearly 100,000 clones listed, 80% to 90% were seen once. The germline CDR1 and CDR2 sequences are SGHNT and YYREEE (reference sequence). J lost 5 bases, V lost 0 bases, and 11 bases had no gene match. The CDR3 contains 17 residues. Material for sequencing was peripheral blood. The chain has TRBV5-4 and TRBJ2-7, with TRBD2 matching over 10 bases. The TCR comes from an older man with acute or convalescent COVID-19. In DNA form, the CDR3 reads TGTGCCAGCAGCTTGGGGCCCTCTAGCGGGAGCCATGACGAGCAGTACTTC. This codes for CASSLGPSSGSHDEQYF.